The clone carrying this T cell receptor beta chain appeared a few times. Antigen unknown. This specimen comes from a study of shared clonotypes between healthy human individuals. Broader study findings: Even with large depth, rarefaction showed that sorted-subset sequencing was incomplete.

The germline gives CDR1 SGHRS, CDR2 YFSETQ. The CDR3 sequence is 15 residues long. V was shortened by 1 base and J by 3 bases, with 10 bases between the two germline ends. Profiling relied on immunoSEQ multiplex PCR, and the TCRdb table lists in-frame clones only, not all of them. The table lists around 1.1 million clones, around three quarters of them singletons, with 0.85% to 1% in the top ten. The V call is TRBV5-1, the J call TRBJ2-2; weak D call: TRBD1 (5 bases). What was sequenced was memory CD4+ T cells from PBMCs. Noted subset: CD45RA-negative fraction. The sequence was obtained from a man aged 18 to 30 in good health. Some clones in this sample may be carry-over from other donors' samples. CDR3 DNA sequence: TGCGCCAGCAGCTTGTGGCAGGGTGACACCGGGGAGCTGTTTTTT. It encodes CASSLWQGDTGELFF.